This is a list of T cell receptor beta chains from one sample in a study of cytomegalovirus exposure and HLA in healthy donors. Assay used: immunoSEQ multiplex PCR; TCRdb lists only in-frame clones, some missing. The table records 150,000 to 200,000 clones, roughly 80% of them present only once. Material: PBMCs. The receptors stem from a woman in her 50s in good health and CMV-seropositive. Each CDR3 is given with its conserved first and last residue. The D gene is left open where the match is weak. Only some rows state a clone size, as once, few, many or a class for expanded clones.

clone_size d_call j_call v_call cdr3_aa cdr3_nt
once NA TRBJ2-1 TRBV18 CASSPTRVDNEQFF TGTGCCAGCTCCCCTACCAGGGTTGACAATGAGCAGTTCTTC
NA NA TRBJ2-7 TRBV30 CACLNEQDVYEQYF TGTGCCTGCCTTAACGAACAGGATGTCTACGAGCAGTACTTC
NA NA TRBJ2-3 TRBV30 CAWRVSAEWDTQYF TGTGCCTGGAGGGTTAGCGCCGAGTGGGATACGCAGTATTTT
once NA TRBJ1-5 TRBV6-1 CASSEAGGLNQPQHF TGTGCCAGCAGTGAAGCAGGAGGGCTCAATCAGCCCCAGCATTTT
NA TRBD1 TRBJ1-4 TRBV5-1 CASSGTGRNEKLFF TGCGCCAGCAGTGGGACAGGGAGAAATGAAAAACTGTTTTTT
NA NA TRBJ2-4 TRBV10-3 CAPPRVLAKNIQYF TGTGCCCCTCCACGGGTGCTAGCCAAAAACATTCAGTACTTC
NA NA TRBJ2-5 TRBV28 CASSSLLGLVETQYF TGTGCCAGCAGTTCCCTTTTAGGTCTAGTTGAGACCCAGTACTTC
NA NA TRBJ2-1 TRBV18 CASSPRAGVNEQFF TGTGCCAGCTCACCGAGGGCAGGGGTGAATGAGCAGTTCTTC
NA NA TRBJ2-1 TRBV7-6 CASSLNSYLEQFF TGTGCCAGCAGCTTAAACAGCTACCTTGAGCAGTTCTTC
NA TRBD2 TRBJ2-1 TRBV27 CASRGTTYNEQFF TGTGCCAGCAGGGGGACTACATACAATGAGCAGTTCTTC
NA TRBD1 TRBJ2-5 TRBV18 CASTLGQNQETQYF TGTGCCAGTACTTTGGGACAGAACCAAGAGACCCAGTACTTC
NA NA TRBJ2-7 TRBV28 CASGTPEDEQYF TGTGCCAGTGGGACTCCCGAGGACGAGCAGTACTTC
few NA TRBJ1-1 TRBV6-6 CASSYSNAAGAFF TGTGCCAGCAGTTACTCGAACGCCGCGGGCGCTTTCTTT
NA TRBD2 TRBJ2-3 TRBV5-1 CASSLVASGSSTDTQYF TGCGCCAGCAGCTTGGTGGCTAGCGGGAGTAGTACAGATACGCAGTATTTT